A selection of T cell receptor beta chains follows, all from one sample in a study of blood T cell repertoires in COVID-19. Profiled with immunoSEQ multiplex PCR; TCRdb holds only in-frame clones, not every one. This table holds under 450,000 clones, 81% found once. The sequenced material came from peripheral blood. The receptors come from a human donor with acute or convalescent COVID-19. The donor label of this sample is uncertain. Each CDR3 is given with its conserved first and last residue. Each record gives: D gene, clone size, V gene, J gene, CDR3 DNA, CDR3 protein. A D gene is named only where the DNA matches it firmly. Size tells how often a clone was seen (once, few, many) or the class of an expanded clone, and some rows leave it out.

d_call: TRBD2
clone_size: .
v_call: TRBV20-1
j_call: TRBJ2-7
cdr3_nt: TGCAGTGCTAGTACTAGCGGGAGGGCCCTTCTCTACGAGCAGTACTTC
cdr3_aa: CSASTSGRALLYEQYF

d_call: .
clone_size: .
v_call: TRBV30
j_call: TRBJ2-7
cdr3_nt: TGTGCCTGGAGTGTACTTGGGCGCTACGAGCAGTACTTC
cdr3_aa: CAWSVLGRYEQYF

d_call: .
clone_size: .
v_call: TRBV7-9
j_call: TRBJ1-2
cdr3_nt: TGTGCCAGCAGCTTTACTTTTGAAGGCTACACCTTC
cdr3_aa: CASSFTFEGYTF

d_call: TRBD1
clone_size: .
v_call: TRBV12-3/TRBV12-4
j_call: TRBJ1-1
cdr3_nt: TGTGCCAGCACTCCAGGGACAGCTGAAGCTTTCTTT
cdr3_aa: CASTPGTAEAFF

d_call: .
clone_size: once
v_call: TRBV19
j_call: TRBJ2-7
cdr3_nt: TGTGCCAGTAGAGGCGGGGCATCCCATGCCTACGAGCAGTACTTC
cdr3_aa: CASRGGASHAYEQYF

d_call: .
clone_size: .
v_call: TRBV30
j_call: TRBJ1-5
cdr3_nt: TGTGCCTGGACCCCCGGGGGGTGGAATCAGCCCCAGCATTTT
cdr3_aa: CAWTPGGWNQPQHF

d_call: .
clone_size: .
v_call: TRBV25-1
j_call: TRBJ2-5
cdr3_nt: TGTGCCAGCTCCCGTCAGGGGCGCGAGGAGACCCAGTACTTC
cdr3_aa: CASSRQGREETQYF

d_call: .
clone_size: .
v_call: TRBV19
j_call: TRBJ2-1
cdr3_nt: TGTGCCAGTAGTATAGGGCCTACTAGCTCCTACAATGAGCAGTTCTTC
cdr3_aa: CASSIGPTSSYNEQFF

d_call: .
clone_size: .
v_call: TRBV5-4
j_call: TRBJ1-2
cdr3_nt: TGTGCCAGCAGCTTGCGGGGGGCCGGTGGCTACACCTTC
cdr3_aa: CASSLRGAGGYTF

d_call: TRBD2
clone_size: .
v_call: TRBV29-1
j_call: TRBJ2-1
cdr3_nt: TGCAGCGTTGGGGAGGGGAGGACCCCCGACGTTGAGCAGTTCTTC
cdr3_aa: CSVGEGRTPDVEQFF

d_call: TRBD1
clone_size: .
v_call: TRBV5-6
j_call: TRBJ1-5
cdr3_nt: TGTGCCAGCAGCTTCCAGGGGGCCCGGGGAAGCAATCAGCCCCAGCATTTT
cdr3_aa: CASSFQGARGSNQPQHF

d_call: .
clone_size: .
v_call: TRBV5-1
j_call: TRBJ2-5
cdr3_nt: TGCGCCAGCAGCTTGGAGACCCCCTGGCGGGAGACCCAGTACTTC
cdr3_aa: CASSLETPWRETQYF

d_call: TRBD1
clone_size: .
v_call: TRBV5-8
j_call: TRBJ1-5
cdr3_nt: TGTGCCAGCAGCTTGGGCCGGGACAGGCCGAATCAGCCCCAGCATTTT
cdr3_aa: CASSLGRDRPNQPQHF

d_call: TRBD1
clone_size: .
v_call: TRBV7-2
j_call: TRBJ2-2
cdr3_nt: TGTGCCAGCAGCTGGGACAGGCGCTACACCGGGGAGCTGTTTTTT
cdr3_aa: CASSWDRRYTGELFF

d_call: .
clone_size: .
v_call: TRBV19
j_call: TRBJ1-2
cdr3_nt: TGTGCCAGTAGTACCCGAGGGCTAGCTAACTATGGCTACACCTTC
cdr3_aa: CASSTRGLANYGYTF

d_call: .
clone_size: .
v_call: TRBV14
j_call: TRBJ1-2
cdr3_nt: TGTGCCAGCAGGTATTCCGGACTTGGTTATGGCTACACCTTC
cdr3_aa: CASRYSGLGYGYTF

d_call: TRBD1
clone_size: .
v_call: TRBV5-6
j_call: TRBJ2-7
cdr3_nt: TGTGCCAGCAGCTTGGAAGTGGTGTCGGGGACAGAACACTACGAGCAGTACTTC
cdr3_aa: CASSLEVVSGTEHYEQYF

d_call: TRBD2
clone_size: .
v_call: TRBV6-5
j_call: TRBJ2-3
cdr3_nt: TGTGCCAGCAGTTGGCGGGGGGGTGGCACAGATACGCAGTATTTT
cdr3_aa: CASSWRGGGTDTQYF

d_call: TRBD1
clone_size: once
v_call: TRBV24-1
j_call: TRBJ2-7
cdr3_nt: TGTGCCACCAGTGCAACAGGGGGCAGGGGGGAGCAGTACTTC
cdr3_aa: CATSATGGRGEQYF

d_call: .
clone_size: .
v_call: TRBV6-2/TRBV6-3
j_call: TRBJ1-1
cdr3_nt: TGTGCCAGCAGTTATTCGAGCACTGAAGCTTTCTTT
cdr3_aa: CASSYSSTEAFF

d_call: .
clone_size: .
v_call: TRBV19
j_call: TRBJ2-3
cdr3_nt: TGTGCCAGTAGCCGGGACACCCCATCAGATACGCAGTATTTT
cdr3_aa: CASSRDTPSDTQYF

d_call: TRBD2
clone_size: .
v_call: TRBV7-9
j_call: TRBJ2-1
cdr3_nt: TGTGCCAGCAGCTTGGGGGCGGGGGGCGGGGATGAGCAGTTCTTC
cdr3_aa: CASSLGAGGGDEQFF